The next 26 T cell receptor beta chains were all read from a single sample in a study of T-cell reconstitution after alpha-beta-depleted transplantation in children. During its preparation, the TCRbeta library received unique molecular identifiers. Each CDR3 protein is one row after TCRdb ran MiXCR on the PCR reads. The sample comprises 300,000 or so distinct CDR3 sequences, more than 9% of which are singletons, and 10% rests with the top ten. Material: PBMCs from the stem cell graft donor, obtained from the stem cell graft. The receptors here all came from a human donor who donated a stem cell graft to a child with SCID.

In this sample, this clonotype turned up many times. V gene TRBV3-1 combines with J gene TRBJ2-3; the D is unclear. Germline V CDR1 and CDR2: LGHDT, YNNKEL (reference sequence). V gave up 2 bases and J gave up 8 bases, with 5 bases separating them. The CDR3 length is 11 residues. The CDR3 loop reads CASSQSGTQYF. The CDR3 region has the DNA TGTGCCAGCAGCCAATCGGGTACGCAGTATTTT.

V usage is TRBV12-3 or TRBV12-4 and J usage is TRBJ2-7; TRBD2 is a possible D gene (6 bases). There are 14 residues in the CDR3. With 1 base removed from V and 3 bases from J, the gap between germline ends came to 10 bases. The chain's CDR3 is CASSLGFGGYEQYF. CDR3 coding DNA: TGTGCCAGCAGTTTAGGATTCGGGGGCTACGAGCAGTACTTC.

The rearrangement links TRBV6-5 to TRBJ1-2; D uncertain. V lost 2 bases and J 0 bases, leaving 10 bases between the germline ends. CDR3 length: 15 residues. Germline V gives CDR1 MNHEY, CDR2 SVGAGI. DNA for the CDR3: TGTGCCAGCAGTTACCTTCCCGGAGCTAACTATGGCTACACCTTC. Translating gives CASSYLPGANYGYTF.

This clonotype was counted between two and nine times. The genes are TRBV12-3 or TRBV12-4 and TRBJ2-5; 7 nucleotides agree with TRBD2. The CDR3 extends over 15 amino acids. The trim removed 4 bases at V and 5 bases at J, leaving 10 bases unmatched. This CDR3 reads CASSSSTSSRETQYF. In DNA, the CDR3 is TGTGCCAGCAGTTCATCGACTAGCTCCAGGGAGACCCAGTACTTC.

This clonotype appeared a few times. The chain uses TRBV5-1 and TRBJ2-1, with TRBD2 matching over 10 bases. The length of the CDR3 is 16 residues. The trim removed 0 bases at V and 8 bases at J, leaving 8 bases unmatched. Germline-derived CDR1 and CDR2 are SGHRS and YFSETQ. CDR3 DNA: TGCGCCAGCAGCTTGGGCCTAGCGGGGGATTGGGATGAGCAGTTCTTC. This encodes CASSLGLAGDWDEQFF.

This clonotype was observed a few times. This chain joins TRBV24-1 and TRBJ2-5; D may match TRBD1 or TRBD2 (6 bases each). The V gene's germline CDR1 is KGHDR and CDR2 SFDVKD. The CDR3 spans 15 residues. Trimming stripped 3 bases from V and 7 bases from J, with 17 bases between. DNA for the CDR3: TGTGCCACCAGTGATGGGCGGGGAACCAGGGGGACCCAGTACTTC. It codes for CATSDGRGTRGTQYF.

The table lists this clonotype with a few counts. The chain employs TRBV19 and TRBJ2-7; 7 nucleotides line up with TRBD2. Germline CDR1 and CDR2: LNHDA and SQIVND (reference sequence). This CDR3 region has 14 residues. V lost 5 bases to trimming and J lost 2 bases; unmatched junction nucleotides: 6. The CDR3 coding sequence is TGTGCCAGTAGTTCCGGACTAGAGCCCTACGAGCAGTACTTC. It codes for CASSSGLEPYEQYF.

A few counts support this clonotype. V and J are TRBV7-3 and TRBJ2-7, with D possibly TRBD2 on 5 matching bases. The CDR3 runs to 14 residues. V gave up 5 bases and J gave up 1 base, with 12 bases separating them. Germline V gene data show CDR1 as SGHTA and CDR2 as FQGTGA. The DNA of the CDR3 is TGTGCCAGCAGCCCCAACCCGGGATCCTACGAGCAGTACTTC. This sequence encodes CASSPNPGSYEQYF.

In its sample, this clonotype was seen a few times. The genes are TRBV4-1 and TRBJ2-3; TRBD2 matches at 12 bases. CDR1 and CDR2 (germline): MGHRA, YSYEKL. V shed 2 bases, J shed 2 bases, and the junction held 8 bases outside the gene matches. The length of the CDR3 is 18 residues. The DNA for the CDR3 is TGCGCCAGCAGCCAACGTCTAGCGGGGGGGCCAAACACAGATACGCAGTATTTT. It translates to CASSQRLAGGPNTDTQYF.

In its sample, this clonotype was seen many times. This chain joins TRBV6-5 and TRBJ2-5; unclear D gene. Germline lookup yields CDR1 MNHEY and CDR2 SVGAGI. Trimming took 9 bases from V and 1 from J, leaving 12 bases between them. This CDR3 has 13 residues. CDR3 coding DNA: TGTGCCAGTCGCCGTAAGAGCCAAGAGACCCAGTACTTC. Encoded protein: CASRRKSQETQYF.

This clonotype was detected many times. V gene TRBV3-1 combines with J gene TRBJ1-4; D unresolved. The CDR3 runs 16 residues. The germline gives CDR1 LGHDT, CDR2 YNNKEL (reference sequence). The ends were cut back, 4 bases at V and 0 bases at J, with 12 bases in the middle. Here the CDR3 DNA reads TGTGCCAGCAGCCCCAGCGGGAAAACAACTAATGAAAAACTGTTTTTT. It yields the protein CASSPSGKTTNEKLFF.

The V and J genes are TRBV5-1 and TRBJ1-1, with 11 bases lining up with TRBD1. J was trimmed by 5 bases and V by 7 bases; bases with no gene match: 10. Germline assignment: CDR1 SGHRS and CDR2 YFSETQ. The CDR3 sequence is 15 residues long. The CDR3 is CASRDRGDLVTEAFF. CDR3 DNA sequence: TGCGCCAGCCGGGACAGGGGGGATCTAGTAACTGAAGCTTTCTTT.

This sequence joins TRBV6-1 and TRBJ2-7; the D gene is possibly TRBD2 (6 bases). CDR1 and CDR2 from the germline V gene are MNHNS and SASEGT. The CDR3 runs to 15 residues. Trimming cost V 2 bases and J 2 bases, with 13 bases left between them. CDR3 sequence: CASSEPRLGTYEQYF. The CDR3 region has the DNA TGTGCCAGCAGTGAACCGAGACTAGGCACCTACGAGCAGTACTTC.

This clonotype was counted many times. The V and J genes are TRBV5-1 and TRBJ2-7; D call uncertain. The length of the CDR3 is 14 residues. The V gene's germline CDR1 is SGHRS and CDR2 YFSETQ. Trimming shortened V by 0 bases and J by 4 bases, and 11 bases separated the two germline ends. In DNA, the CDR3 is TGCGCCAGCAGCTTGGGATGGGAAGGGTACGAGCAGTACTTC. It yields the protein CASSLGWEGYEQYF.

The V gene is TRBV7-9, the J gene TRBJ1-1; perhaps TRBD1 as D (5 bases). Germline loops: CDR1 SEHNR, CDR2 FQNEAQ (reference sequence). CDR3 length equals 15 residues. The V gene lost 6 bases and the J gene lost 0 bases, with 14 bases spanning the gap. The CDR3 region has the DNA TGTGCCAGCAGGCAAACGGACACTTTGAACACTGAAGCTTTCTTT. As protein: CASRQTDTLNTEAFF.

This chain joins TRBV3-1 and TRBJ2-5; 8 nucleotides match TRBD2. CDR1 and CDR2 from the germline V gene are LGHDT and YNNKEL (reference sequence). This CDR3 has 13 amino acids. The V segment lost 3 bases and the J segment 7 bases; nucleotides outside the gene matches: 4. The CDR3 bases are TGTGCCAGCAGCCAGGGAGCGGGAGTGACCCAGTACTTC. It yields the protein CASSQGAGVTQYF.

As to this clonotype: Likely a read error: the CDR3 ends without its conserved phenylalanine or tryptophan. The chain uses TRBV4-1 and TRBJ2-5; unclear D gene. Per the germline V gene, CDR1 is MGHRA and CDR2 is YSYEKL. The germline V and J ends were trimmed by 0 bases and 1 base, with 9 bases remaining between them. This CDR3 comprises 15 residues. This chain's CDR3 is CASSQEIGLQETQYL. Written as DNA, the CDR3 is TGCGCCAGCAGCCAAGAAATAGGCCTCCAAGAGACCCAGTACTTA.

This clonotype was seen many times. The chain carries TRBV5-1 and TRBJ2-6; TRBD1 might be the D (6 bases). The germline V gene encodes CDR1 SGHRS and CDR2 YFSETQ. V gave up 4 bases and J gave up 0 bases, with 20 bases separating them. This CDR3 has 19 amino acids. The CDR3 spells CASSHLSGQQSSGANVLTF. CDR3 nucleotides: TGCGCCAGCAGCCACCTCTCCGGACAGCAAAGCTCTGGGGCCAACGTCCTGACTTTC.

In this sample, this clonotype turned up many times. The genes are TRBV5-1 and TRBJ2-1; 12 nucleotides line up with TRBD2. J was trimmed by 5 bases and V by 3 bases; bases with no gene match: 6. The CDR3 is made up of 16 amino acids. Germline lookup yields CDR1 SGHRS and CDR2 YFSETQ. As DNA, the CDR3 is TGCGCCAGCAGCTGGACGGGACTAGCGGGCCACAATGAGCAGTTCTTC. Encoded protein: CASSWTGLAGHNEQFF. Combining the CDR3 with reference TRBV5-1 and TRBJ2-1 gives the whole variable domain KAGVTQTPRYLIKTRGQQVTLSCSPISGHRSVSWYQQTPGQGLQFLFEYFSETQRNKGNFPGRFSGRQFSNSRSEMNVSTLELGDSALYLCASSWTGLAGHNEQFFGPGTRLTVL.

The gene calls are TRBV5-5 and TRBJ2-7; 8 bases fit TRBD1. Trimming removed 8 bases from V and 3 bases from J; junction bases left unmatched: 10. From germline, CDR1 is SGHKS and CDR2 YYEKEE (reference sequence). CDR3 size: 14 residues. The DNA of the CDR3 is TGTGCCAGTCATAGGACAGGGTGGGACTACGAGCAGTACTTC. Translation gives CASHRTGWDYEQYF.

This clonotype was seen ten or more times. The rearrangement links TRBV12-3 or TRBV12-4 to TRBJ2-2; no clear D gene. The CDR3 sequence is 14 residues long. The ends were cut back, 3 bases at V and 0 bases at J, with 5 bases in the middle. CDR3 coding DNA: TGTGCCAGCAGTTTGAAAACGAACACCGGGGAGCTGTTTTTT. Its protein product is CASSLKTNTGELFF.

This sequence joins TRBV6-6 and TRBJ2-7, with D perhaps being TRBD1 or TRBD2 (6 bases each). The CDR3 covers 13 residues. Germline-derived CDR1 and CDR2 are MNHNY and SVGAGI (reference sequence). Trimming removed 0 bases from V and 6 bases from J, with 9 bases in between. The chain's CDR3 is CASSYSGGPEQYF. CDR3 bases: TGTGCCAGCAGTTACTCGGGGGGCCCCGAGCAGTACTTC.

The chain recombines TRBV7-8 with TRBJ2-2; no firm D call. CDR1 SGHVS and CDR2 FQNEAQ come from the germline V gene. This CDR3 spans 12 amino acids. With 5 bases removed from V and 8 bases from J, the gap between germline ends came to 9 bases. The CDR3, as DNA: TGTGCCAGCAGCAAAGTTGTAGGGGAGCTGTTTTTT. Protein: CASSKVVGELFF.

The gene calls are TRBV20-1 and TRBJ1-2; D uncertain. The CDR3 sequence is 15 residues long. The V and J ends lost 0 bases and 0 bases respectively, with 11 bases between them. The germline V gene encodes CDR1 DFQATT and CDR2 SNEGSKA (reference sequence). Here the CDR3 DNA reads TGCAGTGCTAGAGATCCAGAGACACCTAACTATGGCTACACCTTC. Amino acid sequence: CSARDPETPNYGYTF.

At least ten counts were recorded for this clonotype. The chain combines TRBV12-3 or TRBV12-4 with TRBJ2-7; D perhaps matches TRBD2 (6 bases). CDR3 length equals 15 residues. V was pared by 7 bases and J by 4 bases, with 20 bases between. Here the CDR3 reads CASTRSSAHRYEQYF. In DNA form, the CDR3 reads TGTGCCAGCACCCGCTCTAGCGCCCATAGGTACGAGCAGTACTTC.

This clonotype was seen a handful of times. V is TRBV5-1 and J is TRBJ2-5; the match to TRBD2 covers 7 bases. Germline V lookup: CDR1 SGHRS, CDR2 YFSETQ. V shed 3 bases, J shed 4 bases, and the junction held 3 bases outside the gene matches. The CDR3 runs to 13 residues. As DNA, the CDR3 is TGCGCCAGCAGCTCGGCTAGCGGAGAGACCCAGTACTTC. Translation gives CASSSASGETQYF.